What follows are 15 T cell receptor beta chains derived from one specimen sequenced in a study of cytomegalovirus exposure and HLA in healthy donors (dated by TCRdb to about 2017). Preparation of the library involved the immunoSEQ multiplex PCR assay. A mixture of 60 forward primers for TCR Vbeta segments and 13 reverse primers for TCR Jbeta segments was used in the multiplex PCR. TCRdb provides this immuneACCESS table in a form limited to in-frame rearrangements. Some clones are lacking; in checked studies, under half of them reflect an unresolved V gene, and why the rest are absent is not known. This sample gives approximately 190,000 clones in total; 82% of them show up just once. The leading ten clones occupy 6.5% of the sample. Sequenced input: PBMCs. These receptors were obtained from a woman between 50 and 59 years old in good health and CMV-seropositive.

The V call is TRBV5-6, the J call TRBJ2-7; D is possibly TRBD2 (5 bases). The germline V gene encodes CDR1 SGHDT and CDR2 YYEEEE. The length of the CDR3 is 14 residues. V was pared by 5 bases and J by 9 bases, with 21 bases between. The CDR3 DNA is TGTGCCAGCAGTCGAGGGATTCCTCTACGAGGGCAGTACTTC. It is translated as CASSRGIPLRGQYF.

This chain links TRBV19 with TRBJ1-1; tentative D call: TRBD1 (5 bases). Trimming shortened V by 7 bases and J by 0 bases, and 15 bases separated the two germline ends. The CDR3 loop spans 15 amino acids. Germline V gene lookup returns CDR1 LNHDA and CDR2 SQIVND (reference sequence). The CDR3 DNA is TGTGCCAGTACGCCCACGGGGGTCCTGAACACTGAAGCTTTCTTT. It encodes CASTPTGVLNTEAFF.

This clone came up a few times. J is TRBJ1-1 and V is TRBV28; D perhaps matches TRBD1 (6 bases). CDR1 is MDHEN, CDR2 SYDVKM, per germline. The V gene lost 3 bases and the J gene lost 4 bases, with 12 bases spanning the gap. CDR3 length: 14 amino acids. The CDR3 loop is CASSFTGKTTEAFF. The CDR3 DNA reads as TGTGCCAGCAGTTTTACAGGGAAAACCACTGAAGCTTTCTTT.

This chain links TRBV19 with TRBJ2-7; a possible D gene is TRBD1 (6 bases). Germline CDR1 is LNHDA and CDR2 is SQIVND (reference sequence). Trimming shortened V by 4 bases and J by 3 bases, and 10 bases separated the two germline ends. This CDR3 region has 13 residues. The CDR3 DNA sequence: TGTGCCAGTAGTAGGGACACCCTCTACGAGCAGTACTTC. Protein: CASSRDTLYEQYF.

The J gene is TRBJ1-2, the V gene TRBV10-3, with TRBD1 as a possible D gene (5 bases). V gave up 4 bases and J gave up 11 bases, with 14 bases separating them. This CDR3 is built from 12 residues. Germline CDR1 is ENHRY and CDR2 is SYGVKD. The DNA of the CDR3 is TGTGCCATCAGTGGACAGACAGAGAGTTACACCTTC. Translating gives CAISGQTESYTF.

The chain carries TRBV28 and TRBJ1-5; D not resolved. Germline values: CDR1 MDHEN, CDR2 SYDVKM. The germline V and J ends were trimmed by 7 bases and 5 bases, with 12 bases remaining between them. The CDR3 is made up of 13 amino acids. The CDR3 loop is CASTLPGDQPQHF. The CDR3 DNA reads as TGTGCCAGCACCCTCCCCGGTGATCAGCCCCAGCATTTT. Using reference TRBV28 and TRBJ1-5 for the parts outside the CDR3, the full variable domain is DVKVTQSSRYLVKRTGEKVFLECVQDMDHENMFWYRQDPGLGLRLIYFSYDVKMKEKGDIPEGYSVSREKKERFSLILESASTNQTSMYLCASTLPGDQPQHFGDGTRLSIL.

The chain joins TRBV28 to TRBJ1-2, with 8 bases aligning to TRBD1. After removal of 2 bases from V and 8 bases from J, the junction contained 10 bases not matched to a gene. Germline-derived CDR1 and CDR2 are MDHEN and SYDVKM. The CDR3 is 15 residues long. CDR3 in DNA: TGTGCCAGCAGTTTAAGGCAGGGGGCGCGGGACGGCTACACCTTC. It specifies CASSLRQGARDGYTF.

This chain links TRBV11-3 with TRBJ2-1; D might be TRBD2 (6 bases). Trimming shortened V by 1 base and J by 1 base, and 8 bases separated the two germline ends. CDR3 length: 15 residues. Germline-derived CDR1 and CDR2 are SGHNT and YENEEA. CDR3 DNA: TGTGCCAGCAGCTTAGCGGGGACTTCCTACAATGAGCAGTTCTTC. Its translation: CASSLAGTSYNEQFF.

The rearrangement joins TRBV10-3 to TRBJ2-5, with a possible D match to TRBD1 (6 bases). Trimming shortened V by 9 bases and J by 3 bases, and 14 bases separated the two germline ends. The CDR3 runs to 13 residues. Germline loops: CDR1 ENHRY, CDR2 SYGVKD. The CDR3 DNA reads TGTGCCATTTCACAGGGATCCAAAGAGACCCAGTACTTC. It yields the protein CAISQGSKETQYF.

V and J are TRBV2 and TRBJ1-2, with a weak D call TRBD1 (6 bases). Trimming removed 6 bases from V and 5 bases from J, with 13 bases in between. This CDR3 comprises 13 residues. Germline assignment: CDR1 SNHLY and CDR2 FYNNEI. The CDR3 DNA sequence: TGTGCCAGCAGGGACAGCCCCGGTTATGGCTACACCTTC. It is translated as CASRDSPGYGYTF.

The chain is built from TRBV7-3 and TRBJ2-2, with 15 bases lining up with TRBD2. The CDR3 extends over 16 amino acids. CDR1 is SGHTA, CDR2 FQGTGA, per germline. With V trimmed by 8 bases and J by 4 bases, 5 bases remained unmatched. CDR3 sequence reads: CASRKGLAGGTGELFF. The CDR3 DNA reads as TGTGCCAGCCGAAAGGGACTAGCGGGAGGCACCGGGGAGCTGTTTTTT.

For this clone: One end of the junction fails to match germline, which may point to a read error. DNA for the CDR3: TGTGCCAGCAGCCAAGCCCGGAGCGGGAGCTCCCACGAGCAGTACTTC. It codes for CASSQARSGSSHEQYF. V gene TRBV14 combines with J gene TRBJ2-7, with TRBD2 matching 8 bases. This CDR3 contains 16 residues. Germline CDR1 SGHDN, CDR2 FVKESK.

The chain couples TRBV7-2 to TRBJ2-1, with 7 positions matching TRBD2. There are 17 residues in the CDR3. CDR1 and CDR2 (germline): SGHTA, FQGNSA. With V trimmed by 2 bases and J by 4 bases, 11 bases remained unmatched. In DNA form, the CDR3 reads TGTGCCAGCAGCTTATCGCCGGTGTCTAGCGGTTACAATGAGCAGTTCTTC. Protein: CASSLSPVSSGYNEQFF. The full variable domain, in which reference TRBV7-2 and TRBJ2-1 provide the parts outside the CDR3, is GAGVSQSPSNKVTEKGKDVELRCDPISGHTALYWYRQSLGQGLEFLIYFQGNSAPDKSGLPSDRFSAERTGGSVSTLTIQRTQQEDSAVYLCASSLSPVSSGYNEQFFGPGTRLTVL.

The CDR3 protein is CASSAHGGSSYNEQFF. In DNA form, the CDR3 reads TGTGCCAGCAGCGCCCATGGGGGGAGCTCCTACAATGAGCAGTTCTTC. V gene TRBV9 combines with J gene TRBJ2-1, with D maybe TRBD2 (6 bases). The CDR3 covers 16 residues. The germline V gene encodes CDR1 SGDLS and CDR2 YYNGEE. Trimming stripped 3 bases from V and 0 bases from J, with 13 bases between.

About this clone itself: Sequence at one end of the junction differs from germline and may be a read error. CDR3 sequence (DNA): TGTTCCAGCAGCTTAGCACCACCTAGACCGCTAGAGCAGTACTTC. This translates into CSSSLAPPRPLEQYF. The chain recombines TRBV7-9 with TRBJ2-7; D not resolved. The CDR3 length is 15 residues. The V gene's germline CDR1 is SEHNR and CDR2 FQNEAQ (reference sequence).